The 15 T cell receptor beta chains in this list originate from one sample, sequenced in a study of long-term antiretroviral therapy in people with HIV. They ran version v3.0 of the immunoSEQ assay at survey level. The method was immunoSEQ multiplex PCR; TCRdb's version includes in-frame clones alone and lacks a portion of them. Of tens of thousands of clones in the sample, 85% to 90% were seen once. The sequenced sample was unsorted PBMCs, obtained 1.3 years after starting antiretroviral therapy. The receptors shown here come from a man between 60 and 75 years old with HIV.

V is TRBV5-1 and J is TRBJ2-2, with D possibly TRBD2 on 5 matching bases. V dropped 0 bases and J dropped 1 base, with 7 bases sitting between them. Germline-derived CDR1 and CDR2 are SGHRS and YFSETQ. CDR3 size: 15 residues. In DNA, the CDR3 is TGCGCCAGCAGCTTGGCGGCGGGGAACACCGGGGAGCTGTTTTTT. This codes for CASSLAAGNTGELFF.

The chain is built from TRBV7-3 and TRBJ2-3; TRBD2 is a possible D gene (6 bases). Germline assignment: CDR1 SGHTA and CDR2 FQGTGA. The germline V and J ends were trimmed by 5 bases and 1 base, with 13 bases remaining between them. The CDR3 spans 15 residues. Here the CDR3 reads CASSPGTFRTDTQYF. The DNA of the CDR3 is TGTGCCAGCAGCCCAGGGACTTTTCGCACAGATACGCAGTATTTT.

The rearrangement uses TRBV30 and TRBJ1-6, with D uncertain. Germline lookup yields CDR1 GTSNPN and CDR2 SVGIG (reference sequence). CDR3 size: 13 residues. V lost 0 bases and J 10 bases, leaving 10 bases between the germline ends. CDR3 bases: TGTGCCTGGAGTGTTCAGGTGAACTCACCCCTCCACTTT. Translating it yields CAWSVQVNSPLHF.

This chain joins TRBV11-2 and TRBJ2-7; D may be TRBD1 or TRBD2 (5 bases each). The CDR3 extends over 15 amino acids. CDR1 is SGHAT, CDR2 FQNNGV, per germline. V lost 2 bases, J lost 0 bases, and 11 bases lay in between. The CDR3 sequence: CASSLRGDPSYEQYF. The CDR3, as DNA: TGTGCCAGCAGCTTAAGAGGGGACCCCTCCTACGAGCAGTACTTC.

V gene TRBV6-1 combines with J gene TRBJ1-1; no clear D. This CDR3 is 15 amino acids long. Germline lookup yields CDR1 MNHNS and CDR2 SASEGT. Trimming removed 6 bases from V and 2 bases from J, with 16 bases in between. CDR3 coding DNA: TGTGCCAGCAGGCGCGGTGAGGCAGGCAACACTGAAGCTTTCTTT. It encodes CASRRGEAGNTEAFF.

DNA of the CDR3: TGTGCCAGCAGTTTATCGTTGAACACAGATACGCAGTATTTT. Protein: CASSLSLNTDTQYF. V and J are TRBV27 and TRBJ2-3; D not resolved. The length of the CDR3 is 14 residues. CDR1 is MNHEY, CDR2 SMNVEV, per germline (reference sequence). Trimming removed 0 bases from V and 2 bases from J, with 6 bases in between.

The rearrangement joins TRBV28 to TRBJ1-5; TRBD1 agrees at 10 bases. This CDR3 is 18 amino acids long. V trimming: 6 bases; J trimming: 3 bases; junction bases outside the gene matches: 14. The V gene's germline CDR1 is MDHEN and CDR2 SYDVKM. Here the CDR3 reads CASRPSMGGQGFNQPQHF. The CDR3 nucleotides read TGTGCCAGCAGGCCCTCAATGGGGGGACAGGGGTTCAATCAGCCCCAGCATTTT.

This chain joins TRBV5-1 and TRBJ1-2; D is perhaps TRBD1 (5 bases). The CDR3 is 14 amino acids. The V gene lost 1 base and the J gene lost 1 base, with 8 bases spanning the gap. CDR1 and CDR2 (germline): SGHRS, YFSETQ. CDR3 in DNA: TGCGCCAGCAGCTTGTCGGGACTTAACTATGGCTACACCTTC. Translating gives CASSLSGLNYGYTF.

The chain has TRBV7-3 and TRBJ2-3; D may be TRBD1 or TRBD2 (5 bases each). The CDR3 contains 20 residues. Germline V CDR1 and CDR2: SGHTA, FQGTGA. Trimming pared 4 bases from V and 0 bases from J, leaving 26 bases between. The CDR3 is CASSSTPMTGTAHSTDTQYF. The CDR3 DNA is TGTGCCAGCAGCTCCACTCCAATGACCGGGACGGCACATAGCACAGATACGCAGTATTTT.

The chain couples TRBV5-5 to TRBJ2-1, with D perhaps matching TRBD1 or TRBD2 (5 bases each). V was pared by 5 bases and J by 5 bases, with 8 bases between. Germline V lookup: CDR1 SGHKS, CDR2 YYEKEE (reference sequence). CDR3 length equals 12 residues. In nucleotides, the CDR3 is TGTGCCAGCAGTAGGGACCACAATGAGCAGTTCTTC. It is translated as CASSRDHNEQFF.

This chain connects TRBV5-1 to TRBJ2-2, with unresolved D. The CDR3 loop spans 15 amino acids. Germline V gene sequence: CDR1 SGHRS, CDR2 YFSETQ. The V end lost 0 bases, the J end lost 0 bases, and 6 bases lay between the germline ends. The CDR3 spells CASSLEAPNTGELFF. In nucleotides, the CDR3 is TGCGCCAGCAGCTTGGAGGCGCCGAACACCGGGGAGCTGTTTTTT.

The CDR3 bases are TGTGCCACCAGCAGCCCGCCTCTTAACTATGGCTACACCTTC. Its protein is CATSSPPLNYGYTF. This chain uses TRBV15 with TRBJ1-2; D gene uncertain. Germline CDR1 is LNHNV and CDR2 is YYDKDF (reference sequence). With 3 bases removed from V and 1 base from J, the gap between germline ends came to 9 bases. This CDR3 has 14 amino acids.

The chain has TRBV4-1 and TRBJ2-3, with a tentative D call TRBD1 (6 bases). V gave up 3 bases and J gave up 9 bases, with 28 bases separating them. Germline V lookup: CDR1 MGHRA, CDR2 YSYEKL. This CDR3 contains 18 residues. DNA for the CDR3: TGCGCCAGCAGCCATGGCGGTACAGACAGGACCTATACTATGACGCAGTATTTT. Residues: CASSHGGTDRTYTMTQYF.

The gene calls are TRBV29-1 and TRBJ1-2; D is possibly TRBD1 (5 bases). V lost 5 bases to trimming and J lost 4 bases, with 17 bases between them. The CDR3 contains 14 residues. Per the germline V gene, CDR1 is SQVTM and CDR2 is ANQGSEA. The CDR3 DNA reads as TGCAGCGTTTCCGGGACTCCCGGCTCCTATGGCTACACCTTC. This codes for CSVSGTPGSYGYTF.

The chain has TRBV7-9 and TRBJ1-6; D gene uncertain. Germline V lookup: CDR1 SEHNR, CDR2 FQNEAQ (reference sequence). The ends were cut back, 3 bases at V and 10 bases at J, with 19 bases in the middle. There are 16 residues in the CDR3. The CDR3 protein is CASSLSGRAEVSPLHF. CDR3 DNA sequence: TGTGCCAGCAGCTTGTCTGGTAGGGCCGAAGTATCACCCCTCCACTTT.